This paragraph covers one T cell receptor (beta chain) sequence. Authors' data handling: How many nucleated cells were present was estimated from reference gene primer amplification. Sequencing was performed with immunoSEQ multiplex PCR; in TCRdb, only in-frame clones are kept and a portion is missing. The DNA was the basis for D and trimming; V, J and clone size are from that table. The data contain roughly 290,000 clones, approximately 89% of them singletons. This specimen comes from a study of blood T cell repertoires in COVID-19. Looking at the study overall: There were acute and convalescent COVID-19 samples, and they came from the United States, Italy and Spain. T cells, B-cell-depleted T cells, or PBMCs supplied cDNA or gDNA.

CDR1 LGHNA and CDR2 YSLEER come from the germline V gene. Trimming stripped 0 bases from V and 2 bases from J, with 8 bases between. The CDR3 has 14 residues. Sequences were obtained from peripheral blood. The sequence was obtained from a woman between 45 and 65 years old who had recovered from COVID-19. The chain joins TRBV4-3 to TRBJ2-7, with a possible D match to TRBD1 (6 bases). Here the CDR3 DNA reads TGCGCCAGCAGCCAAGAAGGGGGAACCTACGAGCAGTACTTC. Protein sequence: CASSQEGGTYEQYF.